This TCR beta chain comes out of a study of OX40 agonist ivuxolimab in advanced cancers. About the study: Patients received ivuxolimab, an agonistic anti-OX40 (CD134) antibody. The study's findings and limits: In general, CD8+ T cells held more expanded clones than CD4+ did, on average.

On this clone: What it binds is not known.

Sequencing was performed with immunoSEQ multiplex PCR; in TCRdb, only in-frame clones are kept and a portion is missing. The table has roughly 76,000 clones, 80% to 90% seen once; the top ten hold 20% to 30%. The sample consisted of CD4+ or CD8+ T cells sorted from blood, taken in a trial of the OX40 agonist ivuxolimab. This clonotype was sampled from an adult with an advanced solid tumor such as melanoma, head and neck, liver or kidney cancer.

Here the CDR3 DNA reads TGTGCCAGCAGCTTAGCGCCGTTATCTCCCGACCGTATGAACACTGAAGCTTTCTTT. Its translation is CASSLAPLSPDRMNTEAFF. This chain uses TRBV7-9 with TRBJ1-1; D not resolved. V was cut by 0 bases and J by 0 bases, with 20 bases left in between. The V gene's germline CDR1 is SEHNR and CDR2 FQNEAQ (reference sequence). The CDR3 sequence is 19 residues long.